This T cell receptor (beta chain) was identified during a study of cytomegalovirus exposure and HLA in healthy donors. Both 60 Vbeta primers and 13 Jbeta primers went into the PCR. Profiled with immunoSEQ multiplex PCR; TCRdb holds only in-frame clones, not every one. Here the sample spans around 120,000 clones, roughly four fifths being singletons. About this clone itself: Antigen specificity is unknown.

With 2 bases clipped from V and 10 bases from J, the junction kept 24 bases outside the gene matches. The CDR3 contains 19 residues. Germline assignment: CDR1 SQVTM and CDR2 ANQGSEA. Study-wide points: Presence/absence analyses supposed approximately even sequencing depth among donors. TCR beta chains numbering approximately 150 were designated cytomegalovirus-associated. Confirmation in vitro established that a few CMV-associated chains were specific for CMV antigens. Among CMV-associated TCR beta chains, most appeared HLA-restricted in a later analysis.

The receptor was derived from a male donor in good health and CMV-seropositive. The V call is TRBV29-1, the J call TRBJ2-1, with 9 bases matching TRBD1. The sample consisted of PBMCs. The CDR3 sequence: CSVEWGTGRGRTLRTEQFF. Here the CDR3 DNA reads TGCAGCGTTGAATGGGGGACAGGGAGGGGTCGGACACTGAGGACAGAGCAGTTCTTC.